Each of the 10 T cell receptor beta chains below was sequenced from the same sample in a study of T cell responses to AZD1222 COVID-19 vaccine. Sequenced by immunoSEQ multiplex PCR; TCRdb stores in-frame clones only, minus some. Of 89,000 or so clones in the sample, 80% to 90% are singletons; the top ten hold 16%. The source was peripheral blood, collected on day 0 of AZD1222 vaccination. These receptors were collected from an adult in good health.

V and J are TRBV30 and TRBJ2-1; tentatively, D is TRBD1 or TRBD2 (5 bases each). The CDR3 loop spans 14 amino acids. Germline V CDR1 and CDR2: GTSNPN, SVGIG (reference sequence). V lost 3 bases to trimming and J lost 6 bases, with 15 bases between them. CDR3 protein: CAWRGPDRGNEQFF. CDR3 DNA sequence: TGTGCCTGGAGGGGACCTGACCGTGGCAATGAGCAGTTCTTC.

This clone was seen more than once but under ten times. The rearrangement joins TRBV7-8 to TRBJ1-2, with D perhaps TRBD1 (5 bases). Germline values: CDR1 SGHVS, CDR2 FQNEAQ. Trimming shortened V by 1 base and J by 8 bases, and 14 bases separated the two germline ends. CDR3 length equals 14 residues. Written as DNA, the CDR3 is TGTGCCAGCAGCTTAGGAGGGGCGAGCGGGGGCTACACCTTC. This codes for CASSLGGASGGYTF.

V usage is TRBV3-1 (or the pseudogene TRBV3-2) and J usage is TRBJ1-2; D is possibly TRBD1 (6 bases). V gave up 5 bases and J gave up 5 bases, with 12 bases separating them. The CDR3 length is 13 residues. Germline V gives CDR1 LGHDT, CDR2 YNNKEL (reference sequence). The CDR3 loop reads CASSIQGSYGYTF. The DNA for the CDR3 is TGTGCCAGCAGCATACAGGGATCTTATGGCTACACCTTC.

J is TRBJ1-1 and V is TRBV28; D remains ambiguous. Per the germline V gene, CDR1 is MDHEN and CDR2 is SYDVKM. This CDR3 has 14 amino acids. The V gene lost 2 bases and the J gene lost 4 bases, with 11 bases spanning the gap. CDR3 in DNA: TGTGCCAGCAGTTTAAGGGCCGGGTCCACTGAAGCTTTCTTT. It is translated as CASSLRAGSTEAFF.

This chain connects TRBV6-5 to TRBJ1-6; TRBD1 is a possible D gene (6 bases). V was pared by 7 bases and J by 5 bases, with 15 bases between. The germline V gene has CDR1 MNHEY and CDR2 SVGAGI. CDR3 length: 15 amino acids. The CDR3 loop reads CASTPLGGDNSPLHF. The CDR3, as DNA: TGTGCCAGCACCCCCCTTGGGGGCGATAATTCACCCCTCCACTTT.

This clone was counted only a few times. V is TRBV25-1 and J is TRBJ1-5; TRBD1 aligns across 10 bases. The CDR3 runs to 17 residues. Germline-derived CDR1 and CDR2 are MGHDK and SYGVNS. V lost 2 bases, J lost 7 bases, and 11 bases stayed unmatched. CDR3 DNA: TGTGCCAGCAGTGAACCAATGGACAGGGGGGTTCGACAGCCCCAGCATTTT. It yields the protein CASSEPMDRGVRQPQHF.

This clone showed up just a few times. CDR3 in DNA: TGCAGCGTTGGTGATAGCGTGAACTCTGGGGCCAACGTCCTGACTTTC. It translates to CSVGDSVNSGANVLTF. The chain combines TRBV29-1 with TRBJ2-6; D is perhaps TRBD2 (5 bases). The V end lost 4 bases, the J end lost 0 bases, and 13 bases lay between the germline ends. The CDR3 length is 16 residues. Looked up from germline, CDR1 is SQVTM and CDR2 is ANQGSEA.

This CDR3 is CASSPGGGSFAYEQYF. The CDR3 region has the DNA TGTGCCAGCAGCCCCGGTGGGGGATCTTTCGCCTACGAGCAGTACTTC. The chain combines TRBV11-2 with TRBJ2-7; D is possibly TRBD1 or TRBD2 (5 bases each). The germline V gene encodes CDR1 SGHAT and CDR2 FQNNGV. The CDR3 runs 16 residues. Trimming stripped 5 bases from V and 2 bases from J, with 19 bases between.

The CDR3 spells CASSSRLAGDVNEQFF. CDR3 DNA sequence: TGTGCCAGCAGTTCCCGACTAGCGGGAGACGTGAATGAGCAGTTCTTC. The chain couples TRBV7-9 to TRBJ2-1; 12 bases match TRBD2. Germline CDR1 and CDR2: SEHNR and FQNEAQ (reference sequence). Germline trimming cut 6 bases from V and 7 bases from J; bases unmatched to any gene: 10. The CDR3 has 16 amino acids.

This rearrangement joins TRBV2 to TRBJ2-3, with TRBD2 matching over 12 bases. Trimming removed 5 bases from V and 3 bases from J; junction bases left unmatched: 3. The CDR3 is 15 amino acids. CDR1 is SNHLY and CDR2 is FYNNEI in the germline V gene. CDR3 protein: CASSFGLAGTDTQYF. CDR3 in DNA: TGTGCCAGCAGTTTTGGACTAGCGGGAACAGATACGCAGTATTTT.